Following are 5 T cell receptor beta chains from one sample sequenced in a study of regulatory T cells in long-lasting Graves disease. With iRepertoire HTBI primers and Arm-PCR of CDR3 regions, TCR beta libraries were built. TCRdb passed the multiplex PCR reads through MiXCR, listing each CDR3 protein once. Of 400,000 to 550,000 distinct CDR3 sequences in the sample, about 16% were seen once. Time point reported: newly diagnosed GD, antithyroid drugs for less than 3 months. The TCR library was made from RNA extracted from PBMCs. A further study also used this sample, focusing on T cells in Graves' hyperthyroidism and ophthalmopathy.

Specimen: peripheral blood mononuclear cells (PBMCs), collected at new diagnosis, from a patient treated with antithyroid drugs. The receptors originated from a woman aged 30 to 39 with Graves disease.

About this clonotype itself: With a much larger clone just one base away, this may be a read error. V and J are TRBV5-4 and TRBJ2-5; unclear D gene. The CDR3 is made up of 12 amino acids. CDR1 SGHNT and CDR2 YYREEE come from the germline V gene (reference sequence). V gave up 4 bases and J gave up 5 bases, with 9 bases separating them. CDR3 bases: TGTGCCAGCAGCCTTGGGGATGAGACCCAGTACTTC. Residues: CASSLGDETQYF.

This clonotype came up many times. The gene calls are TRBV12-3 or TRBV12-4 and TRBJ2-7, with 9 positions matching TRBD2. The V gene end was trimmed by 5 bases and the J gene end by 7 bases; junction bases not matched to a gene: 12. The CDR3 is made up of 15 amino acids. The CDR3 region has the DNA TGTGCCAGCAGTGTCCCGGGACTAGCCACCGAGGAGCAGTACTTC. The encoded protein is CASSVPGLATEEQYF.

Comments on this clonotype: A much larger clone differs by one base, so this may be a read error. The rearrangement joins TRBV5-1 to TRBJ1-1; perhaps TRBD1 as D (5 bases). Per the germline V gene, CDR1 is SGHRS and CDR2 is YFSETQ. CDR3 length equals 14 residues. CDR3 DNA: TGCACCAGCAGCTTGGTGCAGGGCCAGACTGAAGCTTTCTTT. It codes for CTSSLVQGQTEAFF.

Remarks on this clonotype: Possible read error: a much larger clone is one base away. The genes are TRBV2 and TRBJ2-1, with 8 bases that match TRBD2. Trimming cost V 4 bases and J 5 bases; bases outside gene matches: 4. The CDR3 spans 14 residues. Germline loops: CDR1 SNHLY, CDR2 FYNNEI. The CDR3: CASSVGRANNEQFF. For the CDR3, the DNA is TGTGCCAGCAGTGTCGGGAGGGCCAACAATGAGCAGTTCTTC.

This clonotype was counted between two and nine times. The chain uses TRBV6-1 and TRBJ1-2; possible D gene TRBD1, 5 bases. CDR1 and CDR2 from the germline V gene are MNHNS and SASEGT. Trimming pared 7 bases from V and 7 bases from J, leaving 19 bases between. The CDR3 extends over 14 amino acids. CDR3 in amino acids: CASTNYGAFGGYTF. Written as DNA, the CDR3 is TGTGCCAGCACTAACTACGGGGCCTTCGGTGGCTACACCTTC.